This T cell receptor beta chain was profiled in a study of T cells in Graves' hyperthyroidism and ophthalmopathy. The length of the CDR3 is 17 residues. The V and J ends lost 2 bases and 4 bases respectively, with 15 bases between them. Germline CDR1 LNHDA, CDR2 SQIVND (reference sequence). About this clonotype itself: Its cognate antigen is unknown.

General observations from the study: Peripheral blood also featured most of the thyroid clonotypes expanded above 0.001.

Amplified regions were TCR beta CDR3 sequences from RNA transcripts. Researchers ran a first-round RT-PCR on the TCR CDR3 using the HTBI primer set. One entry per CDR3 protein, called by TCRdb with MiXCR from the multiplex PCR reads. In the table there are approximately 58,000 distinct CDR3 sequences, about 50% of which are singletons. Clinical Activity Scores of at least 3, NOSPECS grades of at least 4 and durations under 3 months characterized ophthalmopathy patients. Thyroid ultrasound and orbital computed tomography, with clinical symptoms and serum thyroxine and TRAb, informed diagnoses. The sequenced sample was blood. The V call is TRBV19, the J call TRBJ1-6, with D hard to call. This TCR derives from a woman between 25 and 40 years old with Graves' ophthalmopathy. CDR3 sequence reads: CASSISGDTQYNSPLHF. The CDR3 DNA reads as TGTGCCAGTAGTATATCGGGAGATACGCAGTATAATTCACCCCTCCACTTT. Complete variable domain (other parts from reference TRBV19 and TRBJ1-6): DGGITQSPKYLFRKEGQNVTLSCEQNLNHDAMYWYRQDPGQGLRLIYYSQIVNDFQKGDIAEGYSVSREKKESFPLTVTSAQKNPTAFYLCASSISGDTQYNSPLHFGNGTRLTVT.